This passage covers 2 T cell receptor beta chains from one sample sequenced in a study of CD8 T cells in Susac syndrome. cDNA came from roughly 0.5 to 1 ug RNA primed by random hexamers. Using its own MiXCR run on the immunoSEQ multiplex PCR reads, TCRdb lists one record per CDR3 protein. The sample carries 250,000 to 300,000 distinct CDR3 sequences, approximately 90% recorded once. The sequencing input was CD8+ T cells from PBMCs. These receptors all stem from a human donor with multiple sclerosis.

The V call is TRBV28, the J call TRBJ2-2; 7 bases map to TRBD1. CDR1 is MDHEN, CDR2 SYDVKM, per germline. After removal of 5 bases from V and 3 bases from J, the junction contained 6 bases not matched to a gene. CDR3 length: 15 amino acids. This CDR3 reads CASSTGQGDTGELFF. As DNA, the CDR3 is TGTGCCAGCAGTACCGGGCAGGGGGACACCGGGGAGCTGTTTTTT.

The J gene is TRBJ2-3, the V gene TRBV7-9, with TRBD2 matching 10 bases. V lost 5 bases and J lost 2; bases outside the gene matches: 10. The CDR3 has 17 residues. The germline V gene encodes CDR1 SEHNR and CDR2 FQNEAQ (reference sequence). The CDR3 nucleotides are TGTGCCAGCAGCGATAGAGGTAGCGGGGGGCCCACAGATACGCAGTATTTT. Its translation is CASSDRGSGGPTDTQYF. The complete variable domain, with remaining parts taken from reference TRBV7-9 and TRBJ2-3, reads DTGVSQNPRHKITKRGQNVTFRCDPISEHNRLYWYRQTLGQGPEFLTYFQNEAQLEKSRLLSDRFSAERPKGSFSTLEIQRTEQGDSAMYLCASSDRGSGGPTDTQYFGPGTRLTVL.